This TCR beta chain stems from a study of blood T cell repertoires in COVID-19. Across the whole study: Donors in the United States, Italy and Spain gave samples during acute or convalescent COVID-19. Nucleic acid was either cDNA or gDNA, and it came from T cells, B-cell-depleted T cells, or PBMCs.

Per the original methods: Counts of nucleated cells, estimated from reference gene primer amplification, were obtained. Assay used: immunoSEQ multiplex PCR; TCRdb lists only in-frame clones, some missing. D and trimming come from the DNA, and the V and J calls and clone size come from that table. The table has about 190,000 clones, around nine tenths seen once. Those enrolled in Seattle joined during active infection and were followed longitudinally afterward. This clone turned up a few times. The source material was peripheral blood. This clonotype was sampled from a woman between 65 and 79 years old with COVID-19, enrolled during active disease.

Written as DNA, the CDR3 is TGCGCCAGCAGCCCCCGGGAGGGTGGCTATGGCTACACCTTC. It specifies CASSPREGGYGYTF. This chain joins TRBV4-1 and TRBJ1-2; D is undetermined. V dropped 4 bases and J dropped 4 bases, with 13 bases sitting between them. Germline V lookup: CDR1 MGHRA, CDR2 YSYEKL. The CDR3 extends over 14 amino acids.